Presented here are 5 T cell receptor beta chains from one specimen sequenced in a study of control samples from healthy donors and cancer patients. The table came from immunoSEQ multiplex PCR; TCRdb's copy has only in-frame clones and leaves some out. The table records 100,000 to 120,000 clones, just under 85% of them present only once. Sequencing was done on a sample of blood. These receptors came from a man between 18 and 29 years old in good health.

In DNA form, the CDR3 reads TGCAGCGTAGGGACAGACCGGTCCTCCTACGAGCAGTACTTC. Encoded protein: CSVGTDRSSYEQYF. The chain is built from TRBV29-1 and TRBJ2-7; 7 positions agree with TRBD1. The ends lost 6 bases at V and 0 bases at J; junction bases unmatched: 8. This CDR3 has 14 residues. The germline V gene encodes CDR1 SQVTM and CDR2 ANQGSEA.

The V gene is TRBV12-3 or TRBV12-4, the J gene TRBJ1-3; D uncertain. Trimming left V 5 bases short and J 0 bases short, with 2 bases between. This CDR3 comprises 12 residues. CDR3 nucleotide sequence: TGTGCCAGCAGTCGCTCTGGAAACACCATATATTTT. Translated, it gives CASSRSGNTIYF.

This chain links TRBV9 with TRBJ2-3; the D gene is possibly TRBD1 (5 bases). V gave up 4 bases and J gave up 5 bases, with 8 bases separating them. Germline V CDR1 and CDR2: SGDLS, YYNGEE. The CDR3 length is 12 residues. CDR3 in DNA: TGTGCCAGCAGCTTAGGGGTAGATACGCAGTATTTT. It encodes CASSLGVDTQYF.

This chain joins TRBV2 and TRBJ1-5; D possibly corresponds to TRBD1 (5 bases). Trimming cost V 8 bases and J 7 bases, with 21 bases left between them. This CDR3 region has 15 residues. Germline V gene lookup returns CDR1 SNHLY and CDR2 FYNNEI. CDR3 amino acids: CASSWGRQHEQPQHF. CDR3 in DNA: TGTGCCAGCTCCTGGGGACGCCAACATGAACAGCCCCAGCATTTT.

The chain carries TRBV4-3 and TRBJ2-2; D is uncertain. Trimming pared 0 bases from V and 1 base from J, leaving 6 bases between. Per the germline V gene, CDR1 is LGHNA and CDR2 is YSLEER. This CDR3 is built from 15 residues. The CDR3 DNA is TGCGCCAGCAGCCAAGATAGAGTGAACACCGGGGAGCTGTTTTTT. Encoded protein: CASSQDRVNTGELFF.